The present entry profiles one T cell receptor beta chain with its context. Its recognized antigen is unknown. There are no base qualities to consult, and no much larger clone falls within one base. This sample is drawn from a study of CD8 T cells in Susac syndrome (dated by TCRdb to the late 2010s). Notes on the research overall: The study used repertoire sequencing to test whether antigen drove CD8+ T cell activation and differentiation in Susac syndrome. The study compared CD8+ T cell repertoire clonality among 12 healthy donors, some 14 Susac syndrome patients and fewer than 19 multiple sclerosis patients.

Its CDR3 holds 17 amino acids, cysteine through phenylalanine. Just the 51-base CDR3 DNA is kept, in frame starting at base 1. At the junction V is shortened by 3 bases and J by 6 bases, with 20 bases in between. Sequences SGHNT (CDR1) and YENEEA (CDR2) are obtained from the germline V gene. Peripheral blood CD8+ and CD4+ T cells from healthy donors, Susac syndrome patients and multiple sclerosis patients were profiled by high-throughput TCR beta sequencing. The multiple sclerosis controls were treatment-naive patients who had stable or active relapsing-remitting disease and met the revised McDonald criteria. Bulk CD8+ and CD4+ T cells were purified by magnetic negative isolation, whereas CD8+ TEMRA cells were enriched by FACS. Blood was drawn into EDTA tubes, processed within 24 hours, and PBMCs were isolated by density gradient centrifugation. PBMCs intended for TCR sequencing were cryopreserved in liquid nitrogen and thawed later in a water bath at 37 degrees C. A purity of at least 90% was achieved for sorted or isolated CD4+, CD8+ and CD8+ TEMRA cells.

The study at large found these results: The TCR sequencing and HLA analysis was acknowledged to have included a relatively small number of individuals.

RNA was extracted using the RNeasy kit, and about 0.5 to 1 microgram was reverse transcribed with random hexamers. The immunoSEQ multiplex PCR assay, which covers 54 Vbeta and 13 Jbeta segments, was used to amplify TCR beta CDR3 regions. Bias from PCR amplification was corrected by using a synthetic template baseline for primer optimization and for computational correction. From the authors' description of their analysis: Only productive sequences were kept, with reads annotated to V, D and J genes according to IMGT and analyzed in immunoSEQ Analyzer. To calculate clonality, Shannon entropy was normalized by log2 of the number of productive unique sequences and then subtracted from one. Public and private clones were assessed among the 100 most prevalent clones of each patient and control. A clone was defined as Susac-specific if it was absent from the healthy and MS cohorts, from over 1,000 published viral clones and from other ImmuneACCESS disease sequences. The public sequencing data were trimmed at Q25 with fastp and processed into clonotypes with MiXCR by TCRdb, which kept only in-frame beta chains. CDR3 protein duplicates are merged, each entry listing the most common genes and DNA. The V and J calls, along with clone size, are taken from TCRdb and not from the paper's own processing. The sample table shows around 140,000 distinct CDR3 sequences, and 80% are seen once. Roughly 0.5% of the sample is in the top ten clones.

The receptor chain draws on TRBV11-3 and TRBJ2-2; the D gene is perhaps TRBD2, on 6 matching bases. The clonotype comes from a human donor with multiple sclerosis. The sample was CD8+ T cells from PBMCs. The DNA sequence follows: TGTGCCAGCAGCTTTTTGTCGGAGGGAGTACTTGCCGGGGAGCTGTTTTTT. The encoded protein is CASSFLSEGVLAGELFF.